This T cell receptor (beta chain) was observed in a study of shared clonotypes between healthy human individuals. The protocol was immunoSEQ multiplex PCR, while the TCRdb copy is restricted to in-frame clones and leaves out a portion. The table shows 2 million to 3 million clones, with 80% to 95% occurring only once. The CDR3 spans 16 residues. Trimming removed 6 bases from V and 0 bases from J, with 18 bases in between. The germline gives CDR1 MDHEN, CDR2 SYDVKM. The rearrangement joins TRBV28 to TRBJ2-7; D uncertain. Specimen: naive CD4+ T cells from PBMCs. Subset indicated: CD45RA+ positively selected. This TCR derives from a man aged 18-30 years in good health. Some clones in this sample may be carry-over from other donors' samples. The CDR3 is CASSPLTNWDSYEQYF. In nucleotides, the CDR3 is TGTGCCAGCAGCCCTCTTACGAACTGGGACTCCTACGAGCAGTACTTC.